A single T cell receptor beta chain is shown here with its context. CDR3 length: 13 amino acids. Germline lookup yields CDR1 SGHTA and CDR2 FQGNSA. Trimming removed 1 base at V and 3 bases at J, with 6 bases between. These data are taken from a study of blood T cell repertoires in COVID-19. On the study more broadly: From the United States, Italy and Spain came samples of acute and convalescent COVID-19.

Clones were read by immunoSEQ multiplex PCR, and TCRdb kept only the in-frame ones, dropping some. The repertoire holds 200,000 to 300,000 clones, with roughly 80% as singletons. This clonotype was sampled from a man in his 60s with acute or convalescent COVID-19. The rearrangement links TRBV7-2 to TRBJ1-2; no firm D call. Sequencing used peripheral blood. The CDR3 spells CASSLEPYYGYTF. The CDR3 nucleotides read TGTGCCAGCAGCTTAGAGCCGTACTATGGCTACACCTTC.